This entry lists 26 T cell receptor beta chains sequenced from one sample in a study of T cells in Graves' hyperthyroidism and ophthalmopathy. The TCR beta CDR3 regions underwent amplification using RNA transcripts as the source. The study used the HTBI primer set for a first-round RT-PCR of the TCR CDR3. MiXCR was run by TCRdb on the multiplex PCR reads, yielding one entry per CDR3 protein. The sample contains 360,000 or so distinct CDR3 sequences, roughly 15% of which appear only once. Source material: blood. These receptors all come from a woman in her fifties or sixties with Graves' ophthalmopathy.

The J gene is TRBJ2-7, the V gene TRBV5-1; D possibly matches TRBD1 or TRBD2 (5 bases each). V lost 5 bases to trimming and J lost 7 bases, with 19 bases between them. Looked up from germline, CDR1 is SGHRS and CDR2 is YFSETQ. The CDR3 runs to 14 residues. The CDR3 coding sequence is TGCGCCAGCAGTTCCGGGACGGCCTCCCGGGAGCAGTACTTC. Translating gives CASSSGTASREQYF.

The V gene is TRBV4-1, the J gene TRBJ2-3; D is possibly TRBD1 (6 bases). Per germline, CDR1 MGHRA and CDR2 YSYEKL. V was trimmed by 1 base and J by 2 bases, leaving 16 bases between them. The CDR3 sequence is 17 residues long. The CDR3 sequence is CASSQAPNRVDTDTQYF. In DNA form, the CDR3 reads TGCGCCAGCAGCCAAGCCCCGAACAGGGTCGACACAGATACGCAGTATTTT.

V is TRBV29-1 and J is TRBJ2-4; D might be TRBD2 (5 bases). V lost 4 bases, J lost 3 bases, and 10 bases lay in between. Germline V gene data show CDR1 as SQVTM and CDR2 as ANQGSEA. The CDR3 contains 13 residues. The DNA of the CDR3 is TGCAGCGTTGCGGGCGAGGGCAAAAACATTCAGTACTTC. Translation: CSVAGEGKNIQYF.

The chain joins TRBV19 to TRBJ1-1; 7 bases align to TRBD1. Germline trimming cut 6 bases from V and 4 bases from J; bases unmatched to any gene: 8. The CDR3 length is 14 residues. Germline V CDR1 and CDR2: LNHDA, SQIVND (reference sequence). CDR3 sequence reads: CASRRPGGRTEAFF. The CDR3 DNA sequence: TGTGCCAGTAGGCGTCCAGGGGGTCGCACTGAAGCTTTCTTT.

In the case of this clonotype: A much larger clone lies a single base off, so this may be a read error. V gene TRBV6-2 or TRBV6-3 combines with J gene TRBJ2-2, with 7 bases that match TRBD2. V shed 0 bases, J shed 6 bases, and the junction held 13 bases outside the gene matches. Germline-derived CDR1 and CDR2 are MNHEY and SVGEGT. The CDR3 contains 18 residues. The CDR3 here is CASSYSKAGVRDAGELFF. CDR3 DNA sequence: TGTGCCAGCAGTTACTCTAAGGCGGGGGTTAGGGACGCCGGGGAGCTGTTTTTT.

This chain joins TRBV19 and TRBJ2-7; 7 nucleotides line up with TRBD2. CDR3 length equals 14 residues. The germline V gene encodes CDR1 LNHDA and CDR2 SQIVND (reference sequence). J gave up 1 base and V 5 bases, and 5 bases lay outside the gene matches. CDR3 amino acids: CASSPGGTSYEQYF. The CDR3 coding sequence is TGTGCCAGTAGTCCCGGGGGGACTTCCTACGAGCAGTACTTC.

This clonotype occurred a few times. The chain carries TRBV14 and TRBJ2-2, with D uncertain. The CDR3 covers 12 residues. Germline values: CDR1 SGHDN, CDR2 FVKESK. The V and J ends lost 3 bases and 6 bases respectively, with 5 bases between them. The CDR3 DNA reads TGTGCCAGCAGCCATCACCCCGGGGAGCTGTTTTTT. Residues: CASSHHPGELFF.

The chain uses TRBV7-6 and TRBJ2-1; 11 bases are shared with TRBD2. Per the germline V gene, CDR1 is SGHVS and CDR2 is FNYEAQ. Unmatched junction bases numbered 11, after V lost 1 base and J lost 9 bases. This CDR3 spans 17 amino acids. Here the CDR3 DNA reads TGTGCCAGCAGCTTAGGTCCACTAGCGGGAGCGATGGGTGAGCAGTTCTTC. Its protein is CASSLGPLAGAMGEQFF.

This clonotype has ten or more counts. The chain links TRBV11-2 to TRBJ2-1; 9 bases map to TRBD2. V shed 4 bases and J 4 bases; nucleotides not matched to a gene: 5. Germline lookup yields CDR1 SGHAT and CDR2 FQNNGV. This CDR3 is built from 15 residues. CDR3 coding DNA: TGTGCCAGCAGCTCCGTGAGCGGGAGGTACAATGAGCAGTTCTTC. It translates to CASSSVSGRYNEQFF. The full variable domain, rest sourced from reference TRBV11-2 and TRBJ2-1, is EAGVAQSPRYKIIEKRQSVAFWCNPISGHATLYWYQQILGQGPKLLIQFQNNGVVDDSQLPKDRFSAERLKGVDSTLKIQPAKLEDSAVYLCASSSVSGRYNEQFFGPGTRLTVL.

This clonotype has ten or more counts. The genes are TRBV5-1 and TRBJ2-4; TRBD1 or TRBD2 may be the D gene (6 bases each). V was trimmed by 1 base and J by 3 bases, leaving 17 bases between them. CDR1 is SGHRS and CDR2 is YFSETQ in the germline V gene. The CDR3 is 17 amino acids. CDR3 loop: CASSLSYGGSVKNIQYF. As DNA, the CDR3 is TGCGCCAGCAGCTTGAGTTACGGGGGCTCAGTCAAAAACATTCAGTACTTC.

In this sample, this clonotype turned up many times. This rearrangement joins TRBV30 to TRBJ2-7; D is undetermined. Deletions cut 3 bases from V and 3 bases from J, with 12 bases between. Germline CDR1 and CDR2: GTSNPN and SVGIG (reference sequence). The CDR3 is 13 residues long. CDR3 in DNA: TGTGCCTGGAGGGAGTCGGTTGACTACGAGCAGTACTTC. Its protein product is CAWRESVDYEQYF.

This clonotype was detected only a few times. One end of the junction is discordant with germline, which a read error may explain. The V call is TRBV30, the J call TRBJ1-4, with a tentative D call TRBD1 (6 bases). CDR3 length equals 15 residues. The germline gives CDR1 GTSNPN, CDR2 SVGIG (reference sequence). CDR3 in amino acids: CAWSVRRGINERLFF. The CDR3 bases are TGTGCCTGGAGTGTACGTAGGGGGATTAATGAAAGACTGTTTTTT.

This clonotype was seen more than once but under ten times. J is TRBJ2-2 and V is TRBV12-5; weak D call: TRBD2 (7 bases). This CDR3 is built from 16 residues. Germline CDR1 reads LGHNT; CDR2 reads FRNRAP. V was trimmed by 6 bases and J by 5 bases, leaving 19 bases between them. Here the CDR3 reads CASGQYREGQTGELFF. CDR3 nucleotide sequence: TGTGCTAGTGGGCAATACAGGGAGGGCCAAACCGGGGAGCTGTTTTTT.

This clonotype was detected many times. The rearrangement joins TRBV5-1 to TRBJ2-2; 7 bases fit TRBD2. This CDR3 comprises 15 residues. V lost 2 bases, J lost 7 bases, and 8 bases stayed unmatched. Germline loops: CDR1 SGHRS, CDR2 YFSETQ. As DNA, the CDR3 is TGCGCCAGCAGCTTCTTACTAGCGAGAAGCGGGGAGCTGTTTTTT. It specifies CASSFLLARSGELFF.

This clonotype has ten or more counts. The rearrangement joins TRBV11-2 to TRBJ1-4, with a tentative D call TRBD1 (6 bases). The CDR3 loop spans 14 amino acids. Looked up from germline, CDR1 is SGHAT and CDR2 is FQNNGV. V dropped 4 bases and J dropped 5 bases, with 11 bases sitting between them. CDR3 nucleotides: TGTGCCAGCAGCTCGCACCAGGGGAATGAAAAACTGTTTTTT. Translation: CASSSHQGNEKLFF.

The chain joins TRBV5-1 to TRBJ1-2, with 7 bases identical to TRBD1. Germline V gene lookup returns CDR1 SGHRS and CDR2 YFSETQ. The CDR3 totals 17 residues. Germline trimming cut 4 bases from V and 4 bases from J; bases unmatched to any gene: 16. DNA for the CDR3: TGCGCCAGCAGCAAAGGGACAGTGGACACCTCTACCTATGGCTACACCTTC. Encoded protein: CASSKGTVDTSTYGYTF.

At least ten counts were recorded for this clonotype. The rearrangement uses TRBV3-1 and TRBJ2-7; 10 bases are shared with TRBD2. This CDR3 is 16 amino acids long. With V trimmed by 1 base and J by 2 bases, 5 bases remained unmatched. Per germline, CDR1 LGHDT and CDR2 YNNKEL (reference sequence). For the CDR3, the DNA is TGTGCCAGCAGCCAAGCGGTACTAGCGGGAACCTACGAGCAGTACTTC. This translates into CASSQAVLAGTYEQYF.

This clonotype was seen at least ten times. The V and J genes are TRBV7-9 and TRBJ1-4; TRBD1 matches 7 bases. The ends lost 2 bases at V and 8 bases at J; junction bases unmatched: 5. This CDR3 region has 14 residues. Germline CDR1 and CDR2: SEHNR and FQNEAQ (reference sequence). CDR3: CASSLRTGTEKLFF. In DNA form, the CDR3 reads TGTGCCAGCAGCTTAAGGACAGGCACCGAAAAACTGTTTTTT.

This clonotype was counted only a few times. Here the CDR3 DNA reads TGTGCCAGCAGCACTGGGACGTCTTCCCCTTTTATAGGGAACACTGAAGCTTTCTTT. Amino acids: CASSTGTSSPFIGNTEAFF. This chain links TRBV7-9 with TRBJ1-1, with D perhaps TRBD1 (5 bases). Between the trimmed V and J ends, which lost 5 bases and 1 base, there was a span of 26 bases. The germline CDR1 and CDR2 sequences are SEHNR and FQNEAQ (reference sequence). The length of the CDR3 is 19 residues.

This clonotype was seen ten or more times. The chain employs TRBV15 and TRBJ2-3, with D possibly TRBD1 on 6 matching bases. CDR1 and CDR2 (germline): LNHNV, YYDKDF (reference sequence). The V end lost 5 bases, the J end lost 0 bases, and 9 bases lay between the germline ends. The CDR3 is 14 amino acids. The CDR3 DNA reads TGTGCCACCAGCGGGGGCGGGAGCACAGATACGCAGTATTTT. It translates to CATSGGGSTDTQYF.

The V and J genes are TRBV20-1 and TRBJ1-2, with 10 bases that match TRBD1. The CDR3 loop spans 11 amino acids. Trimming cost V 6 bases and J 8 bases; bases outside gene matches: 3. Per the germline V gene, CDR1 is DFQATT and CDR2 is SNEGSKA (reference sequence). Written as DNA, the CDR3 is TGCAGTGCGGACAGGGGGTCGGGCTACACCTTC. Encoded protein: CSADRGSGYTF.

This clonotype occurred many times. The chain is built from TRBV28 and TRBJ2-2; D remains unclear. The V gene lost 5 bases and the J gene lost 1 base, with 11 bases spanning the gap. The CDR3 runs to 15 residues. The germline V gene encodes CDR1 MDHEN and CDR2 SYDVKM. This CDR3 is CASSPPDWNTGELFF. The CDR3 nucleotides are TGTGCCAGCAGTCCCCCCGACTGGAACACCGGGGAGCTGTTTTTT.

This clonotype was picked up a small number of times. V is TRBV5-1 and J is TRBJ1-5, with 11 bases lining up with TRBD1. The CDR3 contains 13 residues. The V segment lost 4 bases and the J segment 8 bases; nucleotides outside the gene matches: 2. Germline V gives CDR1 SGHRS, CDR2 YFSETQ. This chain's CDR3 is CASSQGQGEPQHF. In DNA form, the CDR3 reads TGCGCCAGCAGCCAGGGACAGGGGGAGCCCCAGCATTTT.

This clonotype was recorded at least ten times. The chain employs TRBV28 and TRBJ2-1, with 13 bases that match TRBD2. V trimming: 2 bases; J trimming: 6 bases; junction bases outside the gene matches: 7. The V gene's germline CDR1 is MDHEN and CDR2 SYDVKM. There are 17 residues in the CDR3. The CDR3 is CASSLGMTSGRFNEQFF. As DNA, the CDR3 is TGTGCCAGCAGTTTAGGTATGACTAGCGGGAGGTTCAATGAGCAGTTCTTC. Together with reference TRBV28 and TRBJ2-1, the CDR3 gives the full variable domain: DVKVTQSSRYLVKRTGEKVFLECVQDMDHENMFWYRQDPGLGLRLIYFSYDVKMKEKGDIPEGYSVSREKKERFSLILESASTNQTSMYLCASSLGMTSGRFNEQFFGPGTRLTVL.

The rearrangement uses TRBV5-5 and TRBJ2-1; 10 nucleotides match TRBD2. Germline V gene data show CDR1 as SGHKS and CDR2 as YYEKEE (reference sequence). J lost 6 bases, V lost 0 bases, and 9 bases had no gene match. This CDR3 spans 17 amino acids. CDR3 sequence (DNA): TGTGCCAGCAGCTTGGCCGTGGAGACTAGCGGGTTCAATGAGCAGTTCTTC. Its protein product is CASSLAVETSGFNEQFF.

The chain is built from TRBV19 and TRBJ2-2, with 10 bases identical to TRBD1. Germline CDR1 LNHDA, CDR2 SQIVND (reference sequence). V lost 8 bases to trimming and J lost 5 bases; unmatched junction nucleotides: 5. The CDR3 spans 14 residues. CDR3 loop: CASWDRGGTGELFF. CDR3 in DNA: TGTGCCAGTTGGGACAGGGGTGGGACCGGGGAGCTGTTTTTT.